Presented here are 25 T cell receptor beta chains from one specimen sequenced in a study of blood T cell repertoires in COVID-19 (dated by TCRdb to the early 2020s). The library was obtained by the immunoSEQ multiplex PCR assay. TCRdb retrieved this table from immuneACCESS and kept in-frame rearrangements only. Not all clones are present; in checked studies, unresolved V genes account for under half, and no reason is known for the remainder. Present in this sample are more than 300,000 clones, roughly 86% of which were seen just once. 7% to 8% of the sample rests with the top ten. Sequencing used peripheral blood. All receptors derive from a woman in her sixties or seventies with COVID-19, enrolled during active disease.

This clone was seen just once. The chain employs TRBV10-1 and TRBJ2-2, with D unresolved. This CDR3 is 13 amino acids long. The germline gives CDR1 WNHNN, CDR2 SYGVQD (reference sequence). Trimming stripped 4 bases from V and 4 bases from J, with 7 bases between. The CDR3: CASSAQFTGELFF. CDR3 DNA sequence: TGCGCCAGCAGTGCCCAGTTCACCGGGGAGCTGTTTTTT.

V and J are TRBV27 and TRBJ2-3; no definite D call. CDR3 length equals 12 residues. The germline V and J ends were trimmed by 6 bases and 10 bases, with 14 bases remaining between them. Germline CDR1 reads MNHEY; CDR2 reads SMNVEV (reference sequence). The CDR3 nucleotides read TGTGCCAGCAGACCGAACCAACACGCGCAGTATTTT. The encoded protein is CASRPNQHAQYF.

The table lists this clone with a few counts. The CDR3 region has the DNA TGTGCCACCAGTGATTCCCCCCCAGGCCATCTCCAGCATTTT. It encodes CATSDSPPGHLQHF. The J gene is TRBJ1-5, the V gene TRBV24-1; no reliable D call. This CDR3 is 14 amino acids long. Per germline, CDR1 KGHDR and CDR2 SFDVKD. V was cut by 2 bases and J by 12 bases, with 16 bases left in between.

The J gene is TRBJ2-5, the V gene TRBV30, with D perhaps TRBD2 (6 bases). Germline V gives CDR1 GTSNPN, CDR2 SVGIG (reference sequence). The V end lost 1 base, the J end lost 4 bases, and 16 bases lay between the germline ends. The CDR3 totals 15 residues. This chain's CDR3 is CAWSGWVQGGETQYF. DNA for the CDR3: TGTGCCTGGAGTGGCTGGGTCCAGGGAGGAGAGACCCAGTACTTC. Combining the CDR3 with reference TRBV30 and TRBJ2-5 gives the whole variable domain SQTIHQWPATLVQPVGSPLSLECTVEGTSNPNLYWYRQAAGRGLQLLFYSVGIGQISSEVPQNLSASRPQDRQFILSSKKLLLSDSGFYLCAWSGWVQGGETQYFGPGTRLLVL.

The chain links TRBV29-1 to TRBJ2-3; no reliable D call. This CDR3 has 14 amino acids. Per the germline V gene, CDR1 is SQVTM and CDR2 is ANQGSEA. The ends were cut back, 7 bases at V and 5 bases at J, with 19 bases in the middle. In DNA form, the CDR3 reads TGCAGCGCCGTGGGCTCCTCGACCGGAGATACGCAGTATTTT. Amino acid sequence: CSAVGSSTGDTQYF.

The chain joins TRBV10-3 to TRBJ1-4; the D is unclear. The germline V gene encodes CDR1 ENHRY and CDR2 SYGVKD. The CDR3 runs to 14 residues. V lost 0 bases to trimming and J lost 8 bases, with 10 bases between them. The CDR3 reads CAISESPGGEKLFF. As DNA, the CDR3 is TGTGCCATCAGTGAGTCGCCGGGAGGGGAAAAACTGTTTTTT.

The V gene is TRBV14, the J gene TRBJ1-2; D is ambiguous. The V gene lost 4 bases and the J gene lost 6 bases, with 12 bases spanning the gap. The germline gives CDR1 SGHDN, CDR2 FVKESK. This CDR3 is built from 13 residues. CDR3 residues: CASSRWEDHGYTF. CDR3 nucleotides: TGTGCCAGCAGCCGATGGGAGGACCATGGCTACACCTTC.

The rearrangement joins TRBV7-2 to TRBJ1-6; no firm D call. The V gene's germline CDR1 is SGHTA and CDR2 FQGNSA. Trimming stripped 6 bases from V and 12 bases from J, with 21 bases between. CDR3 length equals 15 residues. The CDR3 sequence is CASSLQGPLGGPLHF. The CDR3 nucleotides read TGTGCCAGCAGTCTCCAAGGCCCCCTTGGAGGACCCCTCCACTTT.

This clone was counted a few times. Other nucleotide sequences in the sample specify the same CDR3. V gene TRBV5-1 combines with J gene TRBJ1-1; 8 bases are shared with TRBD1. Germline V lookup: CDR1 SGHRS, CDR2 YFSETQ. This CDR3 has 15 residues. V shed 3 bases and J 1 base; nucleotides not matched to a gene: 5. The CDR3 sequence is CASSSEGTGNTEAFF. In nucleotides, the CDR3 is TGCGCCAGCAGCTCAGAAGGGACAGGGAACACTGAAGCTTTCTTT.

Ten or more counts support this clone. V is TRBV5-6 and J is TRBJ2-1; TRBD1 is a possible D gene (5 bases). The germline V and J ends were trimmed by 8 bases and 4 bases, with 16 bases remaining between them. Germline lookup yields CDR1 SGHDT and CDR2 YYEEEE. The CDR3 has 14 residues. The CDR3 protein is CASTWGISYNEQFF. CDR3 nucleotides: TGTGCCAGTACCTGGGGCATCAGTTACAATGAGCAGTTCTTC.

This rearrangement joins TRBV28 to TRBJ1-5; TRBD1 matches at 11 bases. The CDR3 has 16 residues. Germline CDR1 is MDHEN and CDR2 is SYDVKM. With V trimmed by 1 base and J by 9 bases, 8 bases remained unmatched. CDR3 in amino acids: CASSLSGQGDLRPQHF. The DNA of the CDR3 is TGTGCCAGCAGTTTATCGGGACAGGGGGACCTTCGGCCCCAGCATTTT.

The chain recombines TRBV11-2 with TRBJ2-2, with 8 bases fitting TRBD1. Germline lookup yields CDR1 SGHAT and CDR2 FQNNGV. The CDR3 is made up of 15 amino acids. V lost 5 bases to trimming and J lost 7 bases; unmatched junction nucleotides: 9. The CDR3 region has the DNA TGTGCCAGCAGCAGCCGGACAGGGAAAGGCGGGGAGCTGTTTTTT. Protein sequence: CASSSRTGKGGELFF.

The V and J genes are TRBV29-1 and TRBJ1-5, with TRBD1 matching 7 bases. Germline V CDR1 and CDR2: SQVTM, ANQGSEA. CDR3 length equals 14 residues. V lost 5 bases, J lost 0 bases, and 4 bases stayed unmatched. The CDR3 sequence: CSVRTGVSNQPQHF. CDR3 DNA sequence: TGCAGCGTTAGGACAGGCGTTAGCAATCAGCCCCAGCATTTT. The full variable domain, in which reference TRBV29-1 and TRBJ1-5 provide the parts outside the CDR3, is SAVISQKPSRDICQRGTSLTIQCQVDSQVTMMFWYRQQPGQSLTLIATANQGSEATYESGFVIDKFPISRPNLTFSTLTVSNMSPEDSSIYLCSVRTGVSNQPQHFGDGTRLSIL.

The chain recombines TRBV29-1 with TRBJ2-1, with D maybe TRBD2 (7 bases). The CDR3 has 15 amino acids. V was shortened by 6 bases and J by 0 bases, with 15 bases between the two germline ends. Germline V gene data show CDR1 as SQVTM and CDR2 as ANQGSEA. The CDR3 is CSVPEGGSSYNEQFF. The DNA of the CDR3 is TGCAGCGTGCCGGAGGGGGGGAGCTCCTACAATGAGCAGTTCTTC.

The rearrangement joins TRBV14 to TRBJ2-2; TRBD1 matches at 8 bases. The CDR3 consists of 14 residues. J lost 6 bases, V lost 6 bases, and 6 bases had no gene match. Per the germline V gene, CDR1 is SGHDN and CDR2 is FVKESK. The CDR3 region has the DNA TGTGCCAGCAGTGGACAGGGAGGCGCCGGGGAGCTGTTTTTT. Protein: CASSGQGGAGELFF.

As DNA, the CDR3 is TGTGCCAGTAGTAGTTACGAGGGTAGCAATCAGCCCCAGCATTTT. Its protein is CASSSYEGSNQPQHF. V gene TRBV19 combines with J gene TRBJ1-5; D uncertain. Germline V lookup: CDR1 LNHDA, CDR2 SQIVND (reference sequence). V lost 4 bases, J lost 0 bases, and 10 bases lay in between. The CDR3 length is 15 residues.

V is TRBV30 and J is TRBJ2-3; the match to TRBD2 covers 14 bases. The germline CDR1 and CDR2 sequences are GTSNPN and SVGIG (reference sequence). The junction had 7 bases not matched to a gene; V was cut back by 2 bases and J by 6 bases. The CDR3 extends over 16 amino acids. CDR3 region: CAWSPGLAGGGDTQYF. Written as DNA, the CDR3 is TGTGCCTGGAGTCCAGGACTAGCGGGGGGTGGGGATACGCAGTATTTT.

CDR3: CASSYGGRDTEAFF. Here the CDR3 DNA reads TGTGCCAGCAGCTACGGGGGCAGGGACACTGAAGCTTTCTTT. This chain links TRBV6-6 with TRBJ1-1; possibly TRBD1 for D (6 bases). Germline values: CDR1 MNHNY, CDR2 SVGAGI (reference sequence). The CDR3 length is 14 residues. Trimming removed 6 bases from V and 3 bases from J, with 14 bases in between.

The rearrangement joins TRBV19 to TRBJ1-2; D ambiguous. The CDR3 length is 13 residues. V was pared by 6 bases and J by 0 bases, with 8 bases between. CDR1 and CDR2 (germline): LNHDA, SQIVND (reference sequence). The CDR3 DNA follows: TGTGCCAGTAGAACAGATCCTAACTATGGCTACACCTTC. Its protein is CASRTDPNYGYTF.

The chain recombines TRBV5-6 with TRBJ2-1; TRBD2 aligns across 10 bases. The V and J ends lost 4 bases and 7 bases, in that order; junction bases with no gene match: 8. Germline values: CDR1 SGHDT, CDR2 YYEEEE. CDR3 length: 15 residues. CDR3 sequence reads: CASSPIAGGRNEQFF. The CDR3 DNA follows: TGTGCCAGCAGCCCAATAGCGGGGGGAAGGAATGAGCAGTTCTTC.

The J gene is TRBJ1-2, the V gene TRBV3-1 (or the pseudogene TRBV3-2), with D possibly being TRBD1 (6 bases). The CDR3 is 16 residues long. V gave up 4 bases and J gave up 2 bases, with 17 bases separating them. Per germline, CDR1 LGHDT and CDR2 YNNKEL (reference sequence). CDR3 nucleotides: TGTGCCAGCAGCCGGATTATACAGGGTAGAAACTATGGCTACACCTTC. Translated: CASSRIIQGRNYGYTF.

This clone was picked up a small number of times. The chain combines TRBV9 with TRBJ1-4, with D tentatively TRBD1 (6 bases). The germline V and J ends were trimmed by 3 bases and 4 bases, with 16 bases remaining between them. The germline V gene encodes CDR1 SGDLS and CDR2 YYNGEE. This CDR3 is 16 amino acids long. The DNA for the CDR3 is TGTGCCAGCAGCGCTACAGGGAAGTTAAGTAATGAAAAACTGTTTTTT. Translating gives CASSATGKLSNEKLFF.

V and J are TRBV5-4 and TRBJ2-7; 7 positions match TRBD2. The ends lost 3 bases at V and 5 bases at J; junction bases unmatched: 8. The CDR3 is 14 amino acids. Looked up from germline, CDR1 is SGHNT and CDR2 is YYREEE (reference sequence). CDR3 DNA sequence: TGTGCCAGCAGCTCCCGGGATGGGAGGGACGAGCAGTACTTC. Residues: CASSSRDGRDEQYF.

The chain combines TRBV7-9 with TRBJ1-4; tentative D call: TRBD1 (5 bases). The V end lost 5 bases, the J end lost 7 bases, and 17 bases lay between the germline ends. The CDR3 consists of 15 residues. Germline CDR1 is SEHNR and CDR2 is FQNEAQ (reference sequence). CDR3 in amino acids: CASSPTLTGGEKLFF. DNA for the CDR3: TGTGCCAGCAGCCCGACACTAACCGGGGGTGAAAAACTGTTTTTT.

The chain combines TRBV12-5 with TRBJ2-5; tentatively, D is TRBD1 (6 bases). This CDR3 region has 12 residues. Germline lookup yields CDR1 LGHNT and CDR2 FRNRAP. Trimming took off 6 bases at V and 3 bases at J, with 8 bases between the two ends. CDR3 coding DNA: TGTGCTAGTGGCCGGACAGAAGAGACCCAGTACTTC. This encodes CASGRTEETQYF.